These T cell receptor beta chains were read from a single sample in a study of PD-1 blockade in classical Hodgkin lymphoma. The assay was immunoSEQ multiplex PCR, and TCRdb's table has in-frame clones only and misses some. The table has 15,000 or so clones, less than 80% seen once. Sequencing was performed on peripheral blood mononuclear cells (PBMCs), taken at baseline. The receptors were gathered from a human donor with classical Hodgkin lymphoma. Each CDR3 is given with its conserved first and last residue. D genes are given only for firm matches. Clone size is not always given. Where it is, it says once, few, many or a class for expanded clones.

DNA: TGTGCCAGCAGCGCCCACAGGGAACTTATCAATGAGCAGTTCTTC
CDR3: CASSAHRELINEQFF
size: medium-sized
D: NA
V: TRBV9
J: TRBJ2-1

DNA: TGCAGCGTTGAAGAAGGTGGGGATGGCTACACCTTC
CDR3: CSVEEGGDGYTF
size: NA
D: NA
V: TRBV29-1
J: TRBJ1-2

DNA: TGTGCCAGTAGTATAGTTGGCAGGGGGCGAAGCACAGATACGCAGTATTTT
CDR3: CASSIVGRGRSTDTQYF
size: NA
D: TRBD1
V: TRBV19
J: TRBJ2-3

DNA: TGTGCCAGCAGCTTAGCGGGAACCTACAATGAGCAGTTCTTC
CDR3: CASSLAGTYNEQFF
size: NA
D: TRBD2
V: TRBV9
J: TRBJ2-1

DNA: TGTGCCAGCAGTGAAGCGGTACAGGGGACTAATGAAAAACTGTTTTTT
CDR3: CASSEAVQGTNEKLFF
size: NA
D: TRBD1
V: TRBV2
J: TRBJ1-4

DNA: TGTGCCAGCAGTTTACGCGGCAGATTGGAGACCCAGTACTTC
CDR3: CASSLRGRLETQYF
size: NA
D: NA
V: TRBV27
J: TRBJ2-5

DNA: TGTGCCAGCAGTTACAGGGGCCAGAACACTGAAGCTTTCTTT
CDR3: CASSYRGQNTEAFF
size: NA
D: NA
V: TRBV6-5
J: TRBJ1-1

DNA: TGTGCCACCAGCAGAGACATACAAGAGACCCAGTACTTC
CDR3: CATSRDIQETQYF
size: few
D: NA
V: TRBV15
J: TRBJ2-5

DNA: TGTGCCAGCTCACCATCTGTCCAGGGCACAGATACGCAGTATTTT
CDR3: CASSPSVQGTDTQYF
size: NA
D: NA
V: TRBV18
J: TRBJ2-3

DNA: TGTGCCAGCAGTTACGGGGACAATGAGCAGTTCTTC
CDR3: CASSYGDNEQFF
size: NA
D: NA
V: TRBV6-5
J: TRBJ2-1

DNA: TGTGCCAGCAGTTTCGGACTAGCGGGAGTCTACGAGCAGTACTTC
CDR3: CASSFGLAGVYEQYF
size: NA
D: TRBD2
V: TRBV28
J: TRBJ2-7

DNA: TGTGCCAGCGGAAACGTTTACGAGCAGTACTTC
CDR3: CASGNVYEQYF
size: NA
D: NA
V: TRBV7-2
J: TRBJ2-7

DNA: TGTGCCAGCAGTCCGACTGGGCCCCTTGGGGCTAATGAAAAACTGTTTTTT
CDR3: CASSPTGPLGANEKLFF
size: few
D: NA
V: TRBV28
J: TRBJ1-4

DNA: TGTGCCACCAGAACTCAGGATAATTCACCCCTCCACTTT
CDR3: CATRTQDNSPLHF
size: few
D: NA
V: TRBV27
J: TRBJ1-6

DNA: TGTGCCAGCAGGGGTTCCTCCAACTATGGCTACACCTTC
CDR3: CASRGSSNYGYTF
size: NA
D: NA
V: TRBV28
J: TRBJ1-2

DNA: TGTGCCAGCAGTTTGAAACCCACGTACTACGAGCAGTACTTC
CDR3: CASSLKPTYYEQYF
size: NA
D: NA
V: TRBV27
J: TRBJ2-7

DNA: TGTGCCAGCAGCTTGGAGCCCCTGACTAGCGGAATATATAACAATGAGCAGTTCTTC
CDR3: CASSLEPLTSGIYNNEQFF
size: NA
D: TRBD2
V: TRBV5-6
J: TRBJ2-1

DNA: TGTGCCAGCAGCTCTCGTGGGAGCTCGGACTATGGCTACACCTTC
CDR3: CASSSRGSSDYGYTF
size: NA
D: NA
V: TRBV7-2
J: TRBJ1-2

DNA: TGTGCCAGCACCCTACAGGGGGCTGGAACTGAAGCTTTCTTT
CDR3: CASTLQGAGTEAFF
size: once
D: TRBD1
V: TRBV11-2
J: TRBJ1-1

DNA: TGCGCCAGCAGCTTGGGACAGGCGTCTAACTATGGCTACACCTTC
CDR3: CASSLGQASNYGYTF
size: NA
D: NA
V: TRBV5-1
J: TRBJ1-2

DNA: TGTGCCAGCAGCCCCTTCCCCCTACTAGCGGGGTACACAGATACGCAGTATTTT
CDR3: CASSPFPLLAGYTDTQYF
size: NA
D: TRBD2
V: TRBV9
J: TRBJ2-3

DNA: TGCGCCAGCAGCCAAGTTCGGATAACTAACTATGGCTACACCTTC
CDR3: CASSQVRITNYGYTF
size: once
D: NA
V: TRBV4-1
J: TRBJ1-2

DNA: TGTGCCAGTAGTGACGACAGGGGACTCTACAATGAGCAGTTCTTC
CDR3: CASSDDRGLYNEQFF
size: NA
D: TRBD1
V: TRBV19
J: TRBJ2-1

DNA: TGTGCCAGCAGCTTTAGCGGGAGTGAAACCGGGGAGCTGTTTTTT
CDR3: CASSFSGSETGELFF
size: NA
D: TRBD2
V: TRBV7-3
J: TRBJ2-2

DNA: TGCGCCAGCAGCCAGGAGACAGGGACCGTAAGCTACACCTTC
CDR3: CASSQETGTVSYTF
size: NA
D: TRBD1
V: TRBV4-1
J: TRBJ1-2

DNA: TGTGCCAGCAGCCCGGACCCGGGACAGGTCTCCTACGAGCAGTACTTC
CDR3: CASSPDPGQVSYEQYF
size: NA
D: TRBD1
V: TRBV4-2
J: TRBJ2-7

DNA: TGTGCCAGCAGTGGCCATACCGGGACAGGGACCACCGGGGAGCTGTTTTTT
CDR3: CASSGHTGTGTTGELFF
size: NA
D: TRBD1
V: TRBV25-1
J: TRBJ2-2

DNA: TGTGCCAGCAGTTACTCGACAACCAACACCGGGGAGCTGTTTTTT
CDR3: CASSYSTTNTGELFF
size: NA
D: NA
V: TRBV6-5
J: TRBJ2-2

DNA: TGCAGCGTTGCCGTCGATCCTGGCAGCTCTGGGGCCAACGTCCTGACTTTC
CDR3: CSVAVDPGSSGANVLTF
size: NA
D: NA
V: TRBV29-1
J: TRBJ2-6

DNA: TGTGCCAGTAGTATTACAGGGGACGATACGCAGTATTTT
CDR3: CASSITGDDTQYF
size: NA
D: TRBD1
V: TRBV19
J: TRBJ2-3

DNA: TGTGCCAGTAGTATTGGCAGGGGCCAAGAGACCCAGTACTTC
CDR3: CASSIGRGQETQYF
size: NA
D: NA
V: TRBV19
J: TRBJ2-5

DNA: TGTGCCAGCAGCTTAGGGGGTCGTACAGCCTCCTACGAGCAGTACTTC
CDR3: CASSLGGRTASYEQYF
size: NA
D: NA
V: TRBV7-2
J: TRBJ2-7

DNA: TGTGCCAGCAGCCCCGATTATAATTCACCCCTCCACTTT
CDR3: CASSPDYNSPLHF
size: large
D: NA
V: TRBV7-9
J: TRBJ1-6

DNA: TGCAGCGTTGAAGATAGAAAGTCACTAGCGGGCGGGGAGCTGTTTTTT
CDR3: CSVEDRKSLAGGELFF
size: NA
D: TRBD2
V: TRBV29-1
J: TRBJ2-2

DNA: TGTGCCATCAGTGAGTCGACCTCTGGGGCCAACGTCCTGACTTTC
CDR3: CAISESTSGANVLTF
size: NA
D: NA
V: TRBV10-3
J: TRBJ2-6

DNA: TGTGCCAGCAATCAGGGTAGGGAGACCCAGTACTTC
CDR3: CASNQGRETQYF
size: NA
D: NA
V: TRBV21-1
J: TRBJ2-5

DNA: TGTGCCAGCAGCGTGGGGACTAGCGGTTACAATGAGCAGTTCTTC
CDR3: CASSVGTSGYNEQFF
size: medium-sized
D: TRBD2
V: TRBV7-9
J: TRBJ2-1

DNA: TGTGCCAGCAGCAAAAGGGGGACAGGGTGGCCCCAGCATTTT
CDR3: CASSKRGTGWPQHF
size: once
D: TRBD1
V: TRBV2
J: TRBJ1-5

DNA: TGCGCCAGCAGCTTGGACGGGAGCTCCTACAATGAGCAGTTCTTC
CDR3: CASSLDGSSYNEQFF
size: NA
D: NA
V: TRBV5-1
J: TRBJ2-1

DNA: TGTGCCATCAGTGAGTCATCAGGACTAGCTTACGAGCAGTACTTC
CDR3: CAISESSGLAYEQYF
size: NA
D: TRBD2
V: TRBV10-3
J: TRBJ2-7

DNA: TGCGCCAGCAGCTCCACGGAGGGGACTAGCGGGAGGATTGTTACCGGGGAGCTGTTTTTT
CDR3: CASSSTEGTSGRIVTGELFF
size: NA
D: TRBD2
V: TRBV5-1
J: TRBJ2-2

DNA: TGTGCCAGCAGCGAGGAAGGACTGATGAACACTGAAGCTTTCTTT
CDR3: CASSEEGLMNTEAFF
size: NA
D: NA
V: TRBV5-6
J: TRBJ1-1

DNA: TGTGCCAGCAGCTTGTCAACGACTAGGGGGAACACCGGGGAGCTGTTTTTT
CDR3: CASSLSTTRGNTGELFF
size: NA
D: NA
V: TRBV5-4
J: TRBJ2-2

DNA: TGCGCCAGCAGTGATCCAGGTGCCTATGGCTACACCTTC
CDR3: CASSDPGAYGYTF
size: few
D: NA
V: TRBV10-2
J: TRBJ1-2

DNA: TGTGCCAGCTCACCATATGCTCCCGTTAGCAATCAGCCCCAGCATTTT
CDR3: CASSPYAPVSNQPQHF
size: NA
D: NA
V: TRBV18
J: TRBJ1-5

DNA: TGTGCCAGCAGCTTATTCGGGACAGGGGCGACCTACGAGCAGTACTTC
CDR3: CASSLFGTGATYEQYF
size: NA
D: TRBD1
V: TRBV13
J: TRBJ2-7

DNA: TGCGCCAGCAGTCATAGGGAGGGCCGGGCGAACACTGAAGCTTTCTTT
CDR3: CASSHREGRANTEAFF
size: few
D: NA
V: TRBV23-1
J: TRBJ1-1

DNA: TGTGCCAGCTCACCCCGGGACAGGGTCTACGAGCAGTACTTC
CDR3: CASSPRDRVYEQYF
size: few
D: TRBD1
V: TRBV18
J: TRBJ2-7

DNA: TGTGCCAGCAGTTACTCGACAACGAACACCGGGGAGCTGTTTTTT
CDR3: CASSYSTTNTGELFF
size: NA
D: NA
V: TRBV6-5
J: TRBJ2-2